These T cell receptor beta chains were read from a single sample in a study of CD8+ T cells in alopecia areata. Data came from immunoSEQ multiplex PCR; TCRdb stores just in-frame clones and leaves some out. The sample includes under 350,000 clones, nearly 60% of them seen just once. Source: CD4+ T cells sorted from blood, taken at week 24, from a patient treated with tofacitinib. Source of these receptors: a human donor with alopecia areata. CDR3s include the opening cysteine and the closing phenylalanine or tryptophan. D genes are given only for firm matches. The listing skips clone size in some rows; elsewhere it reads once, few, many or a size class.

J: TRBJ2-3
size: few
D: NA
V: TRBV5-1
DNA: TGCGCCAGCAGCTTGGATCGTGGTGGGTACACAGATACGCAGTATTTT
CDR3: CASSLDRGGYTDTQYF

J: TRBJ1-5
size: NA
D: NA
V: TRBV30
DNA: TGTGCCTGGAGTGCGCCTCGACAGGCATTCCTCCGGGGCAATCAGCCCCAGCATTTT
CDR3: CAWSAPRQAFLRGNQPQHF

J: TRBJ2-2
size: few
D: NA
V: TRBV10-3
DNA: TGTGCCATCAGCGTTACTGACTTGACCGGGGAGCTGTTTTTT
CDR3: CAISVTDLTGELFF

J: TRBJ1-2
size: NA
D: NA
V: TRBV7-9
DNA: TGTGCCAGCAGCTTAGATGGGGTGATCCACTATGGCTACACCTTC
CDR3: CASSLDGVIHYGYTF

J: TRBJ2-7
size: NA
D: NA
V: TRBV29-1
DNA: TGCAGCGTTGGGGCAGATGGACCGTACTACGAGCAGTACTTC
CDR3: CSVGADGPYYEQYF

J: TRBJ1-1
size: NA
D: NA
V: TRBV30
DNA: TGTGCCTGGAGTATACCCGAGGTGAACACTGAAGCTTTCTTT
CDR3: CAWSIPEVNTEAFF

J: TRBJ1-1
size: NA
D: NA
V: TRBV29-1
DNA: TGCAGCTTAGGAGGAGCCTACGAAGCTTTCTTT
CDR3: CSLGGAYEAFF

J: TRBJ2-1
size: NA
D: NA
V: TRBV19
DNA: TGTGCCAGTAGTATAGACAGCAATGAGCAGTTCTTC
CDR3: CASSIDSNEQFF

J: TRBJ2-5
size: NA
D: NA
V: TRBV30
DNA: TGTGCCTGGAGTGTAGGGGGGTTCCGAGAGACCCAGTACTTC
CDR3: CAWSVGGFRETQYF

J: TRBJ1-2
size: NA
D: NA
V: TRBV30
DNA: TGTGCCTGGAGTGTACCCCCCACAGGACCAGCCTATGGCTACACCTTC
CDR3: CAWSVPPTGPAYGYTF

J: TRBJ2-7
size: few
D: NA
V: TRBV27
DNA: TGTGCCAGCAGTTTAGGGCACGAGCAGTACTTC
CDR3: CASSLGHEQYF

J: TRBJ2-3
size: few
D: NA
V: TRBV21-1
DNA: TGTGCCAGCAGCAAAGCGGGAACACTCCGGGGGGCCGGTAGCACAGATACGCAGTATTTT
CDR3: CASSKAGTLRGAGSTDTQYF

J: TRBJ2-7
size: NA
D: NA
V: TRBV4-2
DNA: TGTGCCAGCAGCCAATTCCTAGGGGGGGGCTTCTCCTACGAGCAGTACTTC
CDR3: CASSQFLGGGFSYEQYF

J: TRBJ2-3
size: NA
D: NA
V: TRBV11-2
DNA: TGTGCCAGCAGCTTAGACCGTGGCCCAGATACGCAGTATTTT
CDR3: CASSLDRGPDTQYF

J: TRBJ2-4
size: NA
D: NA
V: TRBV28
DNA: TGTGCCAGCAAAGACGAGGGACCCAAAAACATTCAGTACTTC
CDR3: CASKDEGPKNIQYF

J: TRBJ2-5
size: NA
D: NA
V: TRBV5-1
DNA: TGCGCCAGCAGCCGGGGAGGTCAGGGGGAAGAGACCCAGTACTTC
CDR3: CASSRGGQGEETQYF

J: TRBJ1-5
size: NA
D: NA
V: TRBV2
DNA: TGTGCCAGCAGTGGTCACCTCTATAGCAATCAGCCCCAGCATTTT
CDR3: CASSGHLYSNQPQHF

J: TRBJ2-7
size: NA
D: NA
V: TRBV30
DNA: TGTGCCTGGACAAGGGAATGGGACTACGAGCAGTACTTC
CDR3: CAWTREWDYEQYF

J: TRBJ1-2
size: NA
D: NA
V: TRBV10-3
DNA: TGTGCCATCAGTAAGGGGGGGGCCGCCTATGGCTACACCTTC
CDR3: CAISKGGAAYGYTF

J: TRBJ2-3
size: many
D: NA
V: TRBV7-8
DNA: TGTGCCAGCAGCCAAGCTGGGGGAGATACGCAGTATTTT
CDR3: CASSQAGGDTQYF

J: TRBJ2-7
size: NA
D: NA
V: TRBV7-9
DNA: TGTGCCAGCAGCGCAACACGCGAGCAGTACTTC
CDR3: CASSATREQYF

J: TRBJ2-7
size: NA
D: TRBD2
V: TRBV28
DNA: TGTGCCAGCAGTTTGAATCCTAGCGGGGCCAGCTCCTACGAGCAGTACTTC
CDR3: CASSLNPSGASSYEQYF

J: TRBJ2-5
size: NA
D: TRBD1
V: TRBV27
DNA: TGTGCCAGCAGGAAGATGACAGGGAGCAAAGAGACCCAGTACTTC
CDR3: CASRKMTGSKETQYF

J: TRBJ2-3
size: NA
D: TRBD2
V: TRBV30
DNA: TGTGCCTGGAGGAGAGCGGGGGACCGCACAGATACGCAGTATTTT
CDR3: CAWRRAGDRTDTQYF

J: TRBJ1-1
size: NA
D: NA
V: TRBV19
DNA: TGTGCCAGTAGTAGGAACTATAACACTGAAGCTTTCTTT
CDR3: CASSRNYNTEAFF

J: TRBJ2-7
size: NA
D: TRBD2
V: TRBV2
DNA: TGTGCCAGCAGTTTAATAGCGGGGGGGAGCTCCTACGAGCAGTACTTC
CDR3: CASSLIAGGSSYEQYF

J: TRBJ2-7
size: once
D: NA
V: TRBV6-6
DNA: TGTGCCAGCAGACAACAGGGCTACGAGCAGTACTTC
CDR3: CASRQQGYEQYF

J: TRBJ2-3
size: NA
D: NA
V: TRBV28
DNA: TGTGCCAGCAGTTTTGGAGTCGGCAGGGACACAGATACGCAGTATTTT
CDR3: CASSFGVGRDTDTQYF

J: TRBJ1-2
size: NA
D: NA
V: TRBV6-5
DNA: TGTGCCAGCAGCCGGGACGCCAACTATGGCTACACCTTC
CDR3: CASSRDANYGYTF

J: TRBJ1-1
size: few
D: NA
V: TRBV30
DNA: TGTGCCTGTTCACCTTGGAACACTGAAGCTTTCTTT
CDR3: CACSPWNTEAFF

J: TRBJ1-6
size: NA
D: NA
V: TRBV6-5
DNA: TGTGCCAGCCAAAAGGGGCTTAACTCACCCCTCCACTTT
CDR3: CASQKGLNSPLHF

J: TRBJ1-2
size: few
D: NA
V: TRBV4-1
DNA: TGCGCCAGCAGCCAAGTGTCTAGGGATAGTGGCTATGGCTACACCTTC
CDR3: CASSQVSRDSGYGYTF

J: TRBJ2-1
size: NA
D: NA
V: TRBV5-4
DNA: TGTGCCAGCAGCTTGGCGATACAGGATTACAATGAGCAGTTCTTC
CDR3: CASSLAIQDYNEQFF

J: TRBJ2-1
size: NA
D: NA
V: TRBV11-1
DNA: TGTGCCAGCAGACCTTATAGCGCACGGGATTACAATGAGCAGTTCTTC
CDR3: CASRPYSARDYNEQFF

J: TRBJ1-2
size: NA
D: NA
V: TRBV5-4
DNA: TGTGCCAGCAGCTTGGTAAGGGGTGAGGCTGGCTACACCTTC
CDR3: CASSLVRGEAGYTF

J: TRBJ2-7
size: NA
D: TRBD1
V: TRBV4-3
DNA: TGCGCCAGCAGCCAGGACAGGGCGTACGAGCAGTACTTC
CDR3: CASSQDRAYEQYF

J: TRBJ1-2
size: NA
D: TRBD1
V: TRBV5-1
DNA: TGCGCCAGCAGCGGGGACAGCTATGGCTACACCTTC
CDR3: CASSGDSYGYTF

J: TRBJ2-1
size: few
D: NA
V: TRBV29-1
DNA: TGCAGCGTTGGGAGACGGACCTATGAGCAGTTCTTC
CDR3: CSVGRRTYEQFF

J: TRBJ2-5
size: few
D: TRBD2
V: TRBV6-1
DNA: TGTGCCAGCAGTGAACAGGAAGCGGGGGCATTGGGGACCCAGTACTTC
CDR3: CASSEQEAGALGTQYF

J: TRBJ1-4
size: NA
D: TRBD1
V: TRBV30
DNA: TGTGCCTGGAGTGCCCTGGGACAGGGAGAAGAAAAACTGTTTTTT
CDR3: CAWSALGQGEEKLFF

J: TRBJ1-6
size: few
D: NA
V: TRBV10-2
DNA: TGCGCCAGCTGTCGACAGTCCCATTCACCCCTCCACTTT
CDR3: CASCRQSHSPLHF

J: TRBJ1-1
size: NA
D: NA
V: TRBV25-1
DNA: TGTGCCAGCAGCATCAGGGACGTTGAAGCTTTCTTT
CDR3: CASSIRDVEAFF

J: TRBJ1-1
size: NA
D: NA
V: TRBV6-5
DNA: TGTGCCAGCAGGGAGACTCCATCGGCTGAAGCTTTCTTT
CDR3: CASRETPSAEAFF

J: TRBJ1-2
size: few
D: NA
V: TRBV4-2
DNA: TGTGCCAGCAGCCAAGATAGCGGGGGGTATGGCTACACCTTC
CDR3: CASSQDSGGYGYTF

J: TRBJ2-5
size: NA
D: NA
V: TRBV4-1
DNA: TGCGCCAGCAGCCAGACTCGTCCGCGGGAGACCCAGTACTTC
CDR3: CASSQTRPRETQYF

J: TRBJ1-1
size: NA
D: NA
V: TRBV30
DNA: TGTGCCTGGGTGTCACTCAGGGCTACTGAAGCTTTCTTT
CDR3: CAWVSLRATEAFF

J: TRBJ2-6
size: NA
D: NA
V: TRBV7-8
DNA: TGTGCCAGCAGCTTAGGTCTTTCTGGGGCCAACGTCCTGACTTTC
CDR3: CASSLGLSGANVLTF

J: TRBJ2-5
size: NA
D: NA
V: TRBV30
DNA: TGTGCCTGGAGTACGATCCAAGAGACCCAGTACTTC
CDR3: CAWSTIQETQYF